Each of the 21 T cell receptor beta chains below was sequenced from the same sample in a study of PD-1 blockade in classical Hodgkin lymphoma. Time point reported: cycle 4 day 1 (C4D1), after more than five weeks of nivolumab. Each patient experienced a relapse that followed autologous stem cell transplantation, and brentuximab vedotin exposure varied. Some clones are missing from TCRdb's copy, which holds only in-frame ones; the method was immunoSEQ multiplex PCR. The sample consists of tens of thousands of clones, approximately 90% of them appearing once. Sequenced here: peripheral blood mononuclear cells (PBMCs), sampled before the fourth cycle of nivolumab. These receptors originate from a human donor with classical Hodgkin lymphoma.

The chain combines TRBV11-3 with TRBJ2-2; D possibly corresponds to TRBD2 (5 bases). The CDR3 loop spans 13 amino acids. Germline V gives CDR1 SGHNT, CDR2 YENEEA. V lost 2 bases and J 5 bases, leaving 6 bases between the germline ends. CDR3 residues: CASSLRTTGELFF. The CDR3 coding sequence is TGTGCCAGCAGCTTAAGGACTACCGGGGAGCTGTTTTTT.

The CDR3 DNA reads as TGTGCCAGCAGCAGACCGGAGGACTATGGCTACACCTTC. Amino acids: CASSRPEDYGYTF. The genes are TRBV6-5 and TRBJ1-2; D gene ambiguous. The CDR3 has 13 residues. V was pared by 6 bases and J by 3 bases, with 11 bases between. Germline CDR1 is MNHEY and CDR2 is SVGAGI.

The CDR3 loop reads CSVEGGLGVGGYTF. Here the CDR3 DNA reads TGCAGCGTTGAAGGGGGGCTCGGTGTCGGTGGCTACACCTTC. The chain is built from TRBV29-1 and TRBJ1-2; a possible D gene is TRBD1 (6 bases). The CDR3 has 14 amino acids. Trimming took 1 base from V and 7 from J, leaving 16 bases between them. From germline, CDR1 is SQVTM and CDR2 ANQGSEA.

The chain combines TRBV5-8 with TRBJ1-2; perhaps TRBD1 as D (5 bases). Trimming removed 4 bases from V and 7 bases from J, with 14 bases in between. The germline gives CDR1 SGHTS, CDR2 YDEGEE. This CDR3 spans 13 amino acids. The CDR3 nucleotides read TGTGCCAGCAGCCGTGTCGGGGCTGGTGGCTACACCTTC. Translating gives CASSRVGAGGYTF.

The J gene is TRBJ2-7, the V gene TRBV6-1; unclear D gene. Trimming took 2 bases from V and 4 from J, leaving 15 bases between them. Per germline, CDR1 MNHNS and CDR2 SASEGT. The CDR3 contains 15 residues. In DNA form, the CDR3 reads TGTGCCAGCAGTGAACCGAACTTTGGGGATTACGAGCAGTACTTC. Translated: CASSEPNFGDYEQYF.

This chain links TRBV11-1 with TRBJ2-5; tentatively, D is TRBD1 or TRBD2 (5 bases each). Germline CDR1 and CDR2: SGHAT and FQDESV (reference sequence). This CDR3 is 17 amino acids long. V was pared by 2 bases and J by 2 bases, with 18 bases between. The CDR3 region has the DNA TGTGCCAGCAGCTTACGAATATGGGGGACCGTGCAAGAGACCCAGTACTTC. As protein: CASSLRIWGTVQETQYF.

V and J are TRBV6-1 and TRBJ1-1; D is undetermined. V gave up 6 bases and J gave up 1 base, with 12 bases separating them. Germline CDR1 MNHNS, CDR2 SASEGT. The CDR3 runs 14 residues. The CDR3 region has the DNA TGTGCCAGCAGGGCACGCACCACGAACACTGAAGCTTTCTTT. Protein product: CASRARTTNTEAFF.

This chain links TRBV7-6 with TRBJ1-2; D might be TRBD1 (6 bases). CDR1 and CDR2 (germline): SGHVS, FNYEAQ. Trimming stripped 4 bases from V and 8 bases from J, with 14 bases between. This CDR3 is built from 13 residues. DNA of the CDR3: TGTGCCAGCAGCTCGACAGGAGCTGGGGGCTACACCTTC. This sequence encodes CASSSTGAGGYTF.

The J gene is TRBJ1-1, the V gene TRBV2, with D perhaps matching TRBD1 (5 bases). Germline V gene sequence: CDR1 SNHLY, CDR2 FYNNEI. The CDR3 runs to 15 residues. With 8 bases removed from V and 0 bases from J, the gap between germline ends came to 16 bases. The chain's CDR3 is CASAGRGRMNTEAFF. CDR3 bases: TGTGCCAGCGCTGGACGGGGACGGATGAACACTGAAGCTTTCTTT. The variable domain in full, with the rest retrieved from reference TRBV2 and TRBJ1-1, is EPEVTQTPSHQVTQMGQEVILRCVPISNHLYFYWYRQILGQKVEFLVSFYNNEISEKSEIFDDQFSVERPDGSNFTLKIRSTKLEDSAMYFCASAGRGRMNTEAFFGQGTRLTVV.

CDR3 sequence reads: CASSPRPGTGYRSSEKLFF. The CDR3 DNA is TGTGCCAGCAGCCCTAGGCCAGGGACAGGGTACAGATCGAGTGAAAAACTGTTTTTT. The rearrangement joins TRBV7-9 to TRBJ1-4; 9 nucleotides line up with TRBD1. J gave up 7 bases and V 5 bases, and 20 bases lay outside the gene matches. The CDR3 extends over 19 amino acids. Germline loops: CDR1 SEHNR, CDR2 FQNEAQ (reference sequence).

CDR3 sequence reads: CASSERVENTEAFF. The CDR3 bases are TGTGCCAGCAGCGAGCGGGTAGAGAACACTGAAGCTTTCTTT. The chain is built from TRBV6-5 and TRBJ1-1; D gene ambiguous. The CDR3 contains 14 residues. Trimming took 6 bases from V and 1 from J, leaving 12 bases between them. The germline CDR1 and CDR2 sequences are MNHEY and SVGAGI.

This clone was detected once. The chain links TRBV4-2 to TRBJ2-5; no definite D call. The germline V gene has CDR1 LGHNA and CDR2 YNFKEQ. The CDR3 is made up of 15 amino acids. Trimming left V 1 base short and J 5 bases short, with 14 bases between. Here the CDR3 reads CASSQVRNLFETQYF. In DNA, the CDR3 is TGTGCCAGCAGCCAAGTCCGAAATCTTTTCGAGACCCAGTACTTC.

The chain has TRBV7-9 and TRBJ1-1, with D tentatively TRBD1 (5 bases). The CDR3 totals 16 residues. Trimming cost V 4 bases and J 1 base, with 16 bases left between them. Germline lookup yields CDR1 SEHNR and CDR2 FQNEAQ (reference sequence). The CDR3 bases are TGTGCCAGCAGCTCGTCGATAGGGGTTTCGAACACTGAAGCTTTCTTT. This translates into CASSSSIGVSNTEAFF.

This clone was counted a single time. This chain uses TRBV7-6 with TRBJ1-3; D perhaps matches TRBD1 (5 bases). Trimming pared 3 bases from V and 3 bases from J, leaving 15 bases between. Germline V gene sequence: CDR1 SGHVS, CDR2 FNYEAQ. CDR3 length equals 16 residues. CDR3 bases: TGTGCCAGCAGCTTCGTCGAACAGGTTCATGGAAACACCATATATTTT. As protein: CASSFVEQVHGNTIYF.

V gene TRBV18 combines with J gene TRBJ1-2; D may be TRBD1 (6 bases). Per the germline V gene, CDR1 is KGHSH and CDR2 is LQKENI. Trimming left V 3 bases short and J 4 bases short, with 15 bases between. The CDR3 is 15 residues long. The CDR3 nucleotides are TGTGCCAGCTCACCTGCAACAGGGCAGACCTATGGCTACACCTTC. Protein sequence: CASSPATGQTYGYTF.

This rearrangement joins TRBV19 to TRBJ2-3; the D call may be TRBD1 or TRBD2 (5 bases each). Germline CDR1 is LNHDA and CDR2 is SQIVND (reference sequence). This CDR3 region has 16 residues. V lost 5 bases and J lost 0, with 15 bases in between. The CDR3 DNA is TGTGCCAGTAGTTCACCGGGACGCCCTAGCACAGATACGCAGTATTTT. Its protein is CASSSPGRPSTDTQYF.

The CDR3 coding sequence is TGCGCCAGCAGCTTGTCGGGCAGAAACTATGGCTACACCTTC. Its protein product is CASSLSGRNYGYTF. The rearrangement links TRBV5-1 to TRBJ1-2; D remains ambiguous. Germline V lookup: CDR1 SGHRS, CDR2 YFSETQ. CDR3 length equals 14 residues. Trimming shortened V by 1 base and J by 2 bases, and 9 bases separated the two germline ends. The whole variable domain, filled in from reference TRBV5-1 and TRBJ1-2, reads KAGVTQTPRYLIKTRGQQVTLSCSPISGHRSVSWYQQTPGQGLQFLFEYFSETQRNKGNFPGRFSGRQFSNSRSEMNVSTLELGDSALYLCASSLSGRNYGYTFGSGTRLTVV.

The chain carries TRBV2 and TRBJ2-7, with D possibly TRBD2 on 5 matching bases. The CDR3 contains 14 residues. Germline V CDR1 and CDR2: SNHLY, FYNNEI. V was shortened by 8 bases and J by 3 bases, with 17 bases between the two germline ends. This CDR3 is CASGWAGDYYEQYF. In DNA form, the CDR3 reads TGTGCCAGCGGGTGGGCAGGAGACTACTACGAGCAGTACTTC. Based on the CDR3 plus reference TRBV2 and TRBJ2-7, the full variable domain is EPEVTQTPSHQVTQMGQEVILRCVPISNHLYFYWYRQILGQKVEFLVSFYNNEISEKSEIFDDQFSVERPDGSNFTLKIRSTKLEDSAMYFCASGWAGDYYEQYFGPGTRLTVT.

The rearrangement links TRBV27 to TRBJ2-7; D may be TRBD1 (6 bases). The CDR3 contains 16 residues. The V end lost 3 bases, the J end lost 0 bases, and 15 bases lay between the germline ends. The germline V gene encodes CDR1 MNHEY and CDR2 SMNVEV (reference sequence). The chain's CDR3 is CASSFQTGSSSYEQYF. CDR3 bases: TGTGCCAGCAGTTTCCAAACAGGGTCGAGCTCCTACGAGCAGTACTTC.

The V gene is TRBV9, the J gene TRBJ1-6; D is unclear. V lost 3 bases and J lost 9, with 7 bases in between. CDR3 length: 12 residues. CDR1 is SGDLS and CDR2 is YYNGEE in the germline V gene. The CDR3 loop reads CASSADGSPLHF. CDR3 in DNA: TGTGCCAGCAGCGCAGATGGTTCACCCCTCCACTTT.

V is TRBV11-2 and J is TRBJ2-3, with D perhaps matching TRBD2 (6 bases). This CDR3 comprises 17 residues. Trimming took off 1 base at V and 2 bases at J, with 16 bases between the two ends. Germline V gene data show CDR1 as SGHAT and CDR2 as FQNNGV. CDR3: CASSLGVGGSLTDTQYF. Written as DNA, the CDR3 is TGTGCCAGCAGCTTAGGGGTCGGGGGATCTCTCACAGATACGCAGTATTTT.